The T cell receptor beta chain described here comes from a study of blood T cells in healthy people across ages. Study outcomes and limitations: When set beside aged donors, long-lived donors presented more naive CD4+ cells and higher diversity.

PCR was performed a second time for about 6 to 11 cycles using a sample-barcoded 5' primer and a J-beta primer mix. TCRdb reanalysed the 5' RACE reads using MiXCR and keeps one entry per CDR3 protein. This table has about a million distinct CDR3 sequences, about 48% appearing once. For this clonotype: Antigen unknown.

Sequencing was done on a sample of blood. This TCR was sampled from a man aged 25 to 40 in good health.

The CDR3 is CASSGTGTGADTQYF. CDR3 in DNA: TGCGCCAGCAGTGGGACAGGGACAGGGGCAGATACGCAGTATTTT. The V and J genes are TRBV10-2 and TRBJ2-3; 10 bases line up with TRBD1. The CDR3 consists of 15 residues. CDR1 is WSHSY and CDR2 is SAAADI in the germline V gene. Germline trimming cut 4 bases from V and 4 bases from J; bases unmatched to any gene: 5.